Shown below are 2 T cell receptor beta chains from a single sample sequenced in a study of molecular identifiers for immune sequencing clone quantification. TCRdb re-called the PCR reads with MiXCR, one entry per CDR3 protein. The table includes some 590,000 distinct CDR3 sequences, roughly 27% detected once. The sequenced sample consisted of naive CD8+ T cells from blood, with Jurkat cell RNA spiked in. This sample's subset: FACS-sorted CD8+CD4-CCR7+CD45RA+ naive T cells. The source of these receptors is a human donor in good health. Some libraries in this study had Jurkat cell RNA spiked in.

This clonotype has at least ten counts. V is TRBV7-2 and J is TRBJ2-1, with 11 positions matching TRBD2. The length of the CDR3 is 13 residues. V was pared by 6 bases and J by 5 bases, with 0 bases of the junction left unmatched. CDR1 and CDR2 (germline): SGHTA, FQGNSA. CDR3: CASRLAGDNEQFF. DNA of the CDR3: TGTGCCAGCAGACTAGCGGGGGACAATGAGCAGTTCTTC.

This clonotype was seen many times. J is TRBJ2-3 and V is TRBV9; 10 nucleotides align to TRBD2. Germline V gene sequence: CDR1 SGDLS, CDR2 YYNGEE. The CDR3 covers 16 residues. The ends lost 4 bases at V and 2 bases at J; junction bases unmatched: 7. CDR3 in amino acids: CASSRSLAGDTDTQYF. In DNA form, the CDR3 reads TGTGCCAGCAGCCGTAGCCTAGCGGGGGACACAGATACGCAGTATTTT.